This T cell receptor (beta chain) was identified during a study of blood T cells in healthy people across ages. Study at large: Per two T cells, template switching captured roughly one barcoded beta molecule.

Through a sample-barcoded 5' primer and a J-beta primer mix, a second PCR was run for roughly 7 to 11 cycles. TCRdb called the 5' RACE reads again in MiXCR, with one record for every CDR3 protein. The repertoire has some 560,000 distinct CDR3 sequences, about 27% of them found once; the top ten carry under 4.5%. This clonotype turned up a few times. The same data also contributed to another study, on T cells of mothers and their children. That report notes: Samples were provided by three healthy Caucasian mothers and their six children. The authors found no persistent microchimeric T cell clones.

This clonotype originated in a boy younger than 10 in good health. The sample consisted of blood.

The CDR3 DNA reads TGTGCCAGCAGTGAAGGGACAGGGAAAAATGAAAAACTGTTTTTT. It codes for CASSEGTGKNEKLFF. V and J are TRBV6-1 and TRBJ1-4; the match to TRBD1 covers 8 bases. Germline lookup yields CDR1 MNHNS and CDR2 SASEGT. The CDR3 runs to 15 residues. Trimming at V came to 1 base and at J to 5 bases, leaving 3 bases not matched to a gene.